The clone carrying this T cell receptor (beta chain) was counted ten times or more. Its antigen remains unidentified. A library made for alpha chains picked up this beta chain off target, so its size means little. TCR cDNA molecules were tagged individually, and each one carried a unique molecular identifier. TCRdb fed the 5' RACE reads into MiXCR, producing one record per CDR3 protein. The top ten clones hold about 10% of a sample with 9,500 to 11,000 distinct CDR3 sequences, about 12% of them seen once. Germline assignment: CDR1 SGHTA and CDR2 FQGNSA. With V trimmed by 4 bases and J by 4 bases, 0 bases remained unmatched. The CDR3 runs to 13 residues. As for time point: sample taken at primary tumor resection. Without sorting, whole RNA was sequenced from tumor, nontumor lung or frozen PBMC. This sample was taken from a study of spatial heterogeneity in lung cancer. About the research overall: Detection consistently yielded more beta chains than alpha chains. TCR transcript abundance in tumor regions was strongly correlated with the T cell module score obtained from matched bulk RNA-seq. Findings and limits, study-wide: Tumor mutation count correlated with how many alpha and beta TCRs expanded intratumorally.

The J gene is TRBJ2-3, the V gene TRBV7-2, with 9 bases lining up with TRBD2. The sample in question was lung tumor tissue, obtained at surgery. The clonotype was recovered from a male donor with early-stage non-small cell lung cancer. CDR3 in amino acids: CASSWTSADTQYF. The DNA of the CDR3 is TGTGCCAGCAGCTGGACTAGCGCAGATACGCAGTATTTT. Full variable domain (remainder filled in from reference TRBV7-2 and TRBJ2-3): GAGVSQSPSNKVTEKGKDVELRCDPISGHTALYWYRQSLGQGLEFLIYFQGNSAPDKSGLPSDRFSAERTGGSVSTLTIQRTQQEDSAVYLCASSWTSADTQYFGPGTRLTVL.